Listed below are T cell receptor beta chains from one sample, sequenced in a study of shared clonotypes between healthy human individuals. TCRdb keeps only in-frame clones here, not all; method: immunoSEQ multiplex PCR. The sample lists about 2.1 million clones, about 94% seen once, with about 1.7% in the top ten. The sample taken for sequencing was naive CD8+ T cells from PBMCs. Receptor source: a man between 18 and 29 years old in good health. Some clones in this sample may be carry-over from other donors' samples. The CDR3 runs from the conserved cysteine through the conserved F or W. Fields, in order: J gene, V gene, clone size, D gene, CDR3 DNA, CDR3 protein. The D gene is left open where the match is weak. Only some rows state a clone size, as once, few, many or a class for expanded clones.

TRBJ1-2 | TRBV27 | - | - | TGTGCCAGCAGTCCGGGGGGGACCTATGGCTACACCTTC | CASSPGGTYGYTF
TRBJ2-7 | TRBV4-3 | - | - | TGCGCCAGCAGCCATAGGACAGGGTCAATAGCGGGAGAAGCGGGGGACTCCTACGAGCAGTACTTC | CASSHRTGSIAGEAGDSYEQYF
TRBJ2-1 | TRBV28 | - | TRBD1 | TGTGCCAGCACTTTTGGCGCGGGACAGGGGGCGAATGAGCAGTTCTTC | CASTFGAGQGANEQFF
TRBJ2-2 | TRBV5-4 | few | TRBD2 | TGTGCCAGCAGCTTGGATCTAGCGGGAGTTAAGGCCGGGGAGCTGTTTTTT | CASSLDLAGVKAGELFF
TRBJ2-3 | TRBV7-2 | - | TRBD2 | TGTGCCAGCAGCTCAAGCGGGATAAGCACAGATACGCAGTATTTT | CASSSSGISTDTQYF
TRBJ1-1 | TRBV6-5 | - | TRBD1 | TGTGCCAGCAGTGATGGACAGGGCGACCCTGAAGCTTTCTTT | CASSDGQGDPEAFF
TRBJ1-1 | TRBV5-6 | - | - | TGTGCCAGCAGCTTGGAACTCGCGTGGGGCACTGAAGCTTTCTTT | CASSLELAWGTEAFF
TRBJ1-3 | TRBV5-6 | - | - | TGTGCCAGCAGCTTAACGCTCTCGGGAAACACCATATATTTT | CASSLTLSGNTIYF
TRBJ2-1 | TRBV7-2 | - | TRBD2 | TGTGCCAGCAGAATGAGCGGGGGGAGCTCCTACAATGAGCAGTTCTTC | CASRMSGGSSYNEQFF
TRBJ2-7 | TRBV30 | few | - | TGTGCCTGGAAGGTCAGGGGCATCTCCTACGAGCAGTACTTC | CAWKVRGISYEQYF
TRBJ2-2 | TRBV9 | - | TRBD2 | TGTGCCAGCAGCTCCCACTGGGGGGAGGGTACCGGGGAGCTGTTTTTT | CASSSHWGEGTGELFF
TRBJ2-2 | TRBV7-9 | - | - | TGTGCCAGCAGCCCTAGAAGGGTGGCCACCGGGGAGCTGTTTTTT | CASSPRRVATGELFF
TRBJ1-5 | TRBV25-1 | - | TRBD1 | TGTGCCAGCAGTGGACAGGGCCCTAGCAATCAGCCCCAGCATTTT | CASSGQGPSNQPQHF
TRBJ1-1 | TRBV27 | - | - | TGTGCCAGCAGTTTAAACTCATGGAACACTGAAGCTTTCTTT | CASSLNSWNTEAFF
TRBJ2-3 | TRBV5-1 | - | - | TGCGCCAGCAGCTTGTGGTCCCCCCACACAGATACGCAGTATTTT | CASSLWSPHTDTQYF
TRBJ1-2 | TRBV19 | - | - | TGTGCCAGTAGTCCTAGCTTGGGGACAAAACCAAACTATGGCTACACCTTC | CASSPSLGTKPNYGYTF
TRBJ2-5 | TRBV2 | - | TRBD1 | TGTGCCAGCAGTGACCAGACAGGGCGTGAGACCCAGTACTTC | CASSDQTGRETQYF
TRBJ1-1 | TRBV9 | once | - | TGTGCCAGCAGCGTAACACCACACACTGAAGCTTTCTTT | CASSVTPHTEAFF
TRBJ2-3 | TRBV4-1 | - | - | TGCGCCAGCAGCCAAGGTGGCGGGACATTGGTGGATACGCAGTATTTT | CASSQGGGTLVDTQYF
TRBJ2-1 | TRBV28 | - | TRBD2 | TGTGCCAGCAGTTTAAAGCGGGAGTTGTCTAGCAATGAGCAGTTCTTC | CASSLKRELSSNEQFF
TRBJ2-3 | TRBV11-2 | - | - | TGTGCCAGCAGCCTCGGGGGACTGGTAGGGGATACGCAGTATTTT | CASSLGGLVGDTQYF
TRBJ2-2 | TRBV11-2 | - | - | TGTGCCAGCAGCTTAGATCTAGACGGGGCGTTCACCGGGGAGCTGTTTTTT | CASSLDLDGAFTGELFF
TRBJ2-2 | TRBV11-2 | - | - | TGTGCCAGCAGCTTAGCTTGGGAGGAGCTGTTTTTT | CASSLAWEELFF
TRBJ2-7 | TRBV27 | - | - | TGTGCCAGCAGTTCCCTTTCAGATTTCGAGCAGTACTTC | CASSSLSDFEQYF
TRBJ2-1 | TRBV16 | - | - | TGTGCCAGCAGCCCAGACTCATCCTACAATGAGCAGTTCTTC | CASSPDSSYNEQFF
TRBJ2-1 | TRBV15 | - | TRBD2 | TGTGCCACCAGCAGAGACTTTAGCGGGATGGGCGATGAGCAGTTCTTC | CATSRDFSGMGDEQFF
TRBJ1-2 | TRBV9 | - | TRBD1 | TGTGCCAGCAGTCACCGGGACAGGGGAGGTGGCTACACCTTC | CASSHRDRGGGYTF
TRBJ2-3 | TRBV4-3 | - | - | TGCGCCAGCAGCCAAGGGGTGGGAACAGATACGCAGTATTTT | CASSQGVGTDTQYF
TRBJ1-3 | TRBV10-2 | - | - | TGCGCCAGCACTCGGCAGGAGGGACGAAACACCATATATTTT | CASTRQEGRNTIYF
TRBJ2-2 | TRBV15 | - | - | TGTGCCACCAGCACCCGGACTGCCACCGGGGAGCTGTTTTTT | CATSTRTATGELFF
TRBJ2-1 | TRBV27 | once | - | TGTGCCAGTACAGGGACTACCCGGAGATGGGAGCAGTTCTTC | CASTGTTRRWEQFF
TRBJ2-7 | TRBV5-6 | - | TRBD2 | TGTGCCAGCAGCTTGCTCCCCCTAGCGGGAGGCGAGCAGTACTTC | CASSLLPLAGGEQYF
TRBJ1-5 | TRBV28 | - | - | TGTGCCAGCAGTTTTATAGGCCAACAGGGCCGTGCTTTGGAGCCCCAGCATTTT | CASSFIGQQGRALEPQHF
TRBJ1-1 | TRBV27 | - | - | TGTGCCAGCAGTGTACGGGACCGGGGCGCTGAAGCTTTCTTT | CASSVRDRGAEAFF
TRBJ2-1 | TRBV28 | - | - | TGTGCCAGCACCGAAACTCGAAGCGGTGAGCAGTTCTTC | CASTETRSGEQFF
TRBJ1-6 | TRBV4-2 | - | - | TGTGCCAGCAGCCAAGAAGAGACAGAGAATAATTCACCCCTCCACTTT | CASSQEETENNSPLHF
TRBJ1-2 | TRBV9 | - | TRBD1 | TGTGCCAGCAGCGCCGGAGGGACAGGGGGAGGTGGCTACACCTTC | CASSAGGTGGGGYTF